Listed here are 32 T cell receptor beta chains from one sample, sequenced in a study of blood T cell repertoires in COVID-19. Using immunoSEQ multiplex PCR, the repertoire was profiled, and TCRdb retains in-frame clones only, with some absent. This sample has around 150,000 clones, with about 88% found just once. The sequencing input was peripheral blood. The source of these receptors is a man between 35 and 55 years old with acute or convalescent COVID-19.

The genes are TRBV7-8 and TRBJ1-2; 10 bases map to TRBD1. Per germline, CDR1 SGHVS and CDR2 FQNEAQ. Germline trimming cut 5 bases from V and 4 bases from J; bases unmatched to any gene: 7. This CDR3 spans 15 amino acids. The CDR3 DNA sequence: TGTGCCAGCAGCAATCGACAGGGGGCTGGCTATGGCTACACCTTC. Its protein is CASSNRQGAGYGYTF.

The CDR3 region has the DNA TGTGCCAGTAGTATACTAGCGGGGGAGAGGGAGACCCAGTACTTC. It encodes CASSILAGERETQYF. The chain employs TRBV19 and TRBJ2-5, with TRBD2 matching over 10 bases. Trimming at V came to 2 bases and at J to 5 bases, leaving 5 bases not matched to a gene. The CDR3 length is 15 residues. Per the germline V gene, CDR1 is LNHDA and CDR2 is SQIVND (reference sequence).

The rearrangement joins TRBV7-9 to TRBJ1-1; D is unresolved. CDR3 size: 13 residues. Trimming left V 5 bases short and J 1 base short, with 8 bases between. The germline CDR1 and CDR2 sequences are SEHNR and FQNEAQ (reference sequence). CDR3 region: CASSPPKNTEAFF. CDR3 nucleotides: TGTGCCAGCAGCCCCCCTAAGAACACTGAAGCTTTCTTT. Based on the CDR3 plus reference TRBV7-9 and TRBJ1-1, the full variable domain is DTGVSQNPRHKITKRGQNVTFRCDPISEHNRLYWYRQTLGQGPEFLTYFQNEAQLEKSRLLSDRFSAERPKGSFSTLEIQRTEQGDSAMYLCASSPPKNTEAFFGQGTRLTVV.

The chain carries TRBV6-5 and TRBJ2-7; 7 bases are shared with TRBD2. Germline-derived CDR1 and CDR2 are MNHEY and SVGAGI. The V and J ends lost 6 bases and 4 bases, in that order; junction bases with no gene match: 9. The CDR3 runs 14 residues. The CDR3 region is CASSLAPGGYEQYF. CDR3 DNA sequence: TGTGCCAGCAGCCTCGCACCGGGGGGATACGAGCAGTACTTC.

This clone was detected a few times. The V gene is TRBV6-5, the J gene TRBJ1-6; D is uncertain. CDR1 MNHEY and CDR2 SVGAGI come from the germline V gene. V was clipped by 8 bases and J by 4 bases, with 15 bases between them. CDR3 length equals 15 residues. This CDR3 reads CASGGELTYNSPLHF. CDR3 bases: TGTGCCAGCGGCGGGGAGCTAACGTATAATTCACCCCTCCACTTT.

The chain combines TRBV28 with TRBJ1-3, with no clear D. The germline V gene has CDR1 MDHEN and CDR2 SYDVKM. This CDR3 is 14 amino acids long. With 3 bases removed from V and 0 bases from J, the gap between germline ends came to 6 bases. The CDR3: CASSLGFSGNTIYF. The CDR3 nucleotides read TGTGCCAGCAGTTTGGGCTTCTCTGGAAACACCATATATTTT.

The chain is built from TRBV27 and TRBJ2-7, with 7 bases identical to TRBD1. This CDR3 spans 13 amino acids. The germline V gene has CDR1 MNHEY and CDR2 SMNVEV (reference sequence). The J segment lost 6 bases and the V segment lost 3 bases, leaving 5 bases of the junction unmatched. Here the CDR3 DNA reads TGTGCCAGCAGTTTCGGACAGGCGGTCGAGCAGTACTTC. The encoded protein is CASSFGQAVEQYF.

In DNA, the CDR3 is TGTGCCAGCTCACCGGCTAGGACAGGGAGTATGGAGACCCAGTACTTC. Its translation is CASSPARTGSMETQYF. The rearrangement links TRBV18 to TRBJ2-5; 8 bases fit TRBD1. The CDR3 is 16 residues long. With V trimmed by 3 bases and J by 5 bases, 11 bases remained unmatched. The germline CDR1 and CDR2 sequences are KGHSH and LQKENI.

The V and J genes are TRBV7-3 and TRBJ2-1, with TRBD1 matching 8 bases. Germline V gives CDR1 SGHTA, CDR2 FQGTGA. The CDR3 runs 15 residues. The junction had 5 bases not matched to a gene; V was cut back by 5 bases and J by 2 bases. CDR3 coding DNA: TGTGCCAGCAGCCCGGGGACAGGCACCTACAATGAGCAGTTCTTC. Translating it yields CASSPGTGTYNEQFF.

This clone occurred once. V and J are TRBV19 and TRBJ1-2; D unresolved. Trimming took off 3 bases at V and 7 bases at J, with 18 bases between the two ends. This CDR3 is 15 amino acids long. From germline, CDR1 is LNHDA and CDR2 SQIVND (reference sequence). The CDR3 DNA is TGTGCCAGTAGTATCCCTTTCCGGCCGGAGTTTGGCTACACCTTC. The encoded protein is CASSIPFRPEFGYTF.

The rearrangement joins TRBV30 to TRBJ1-1; tentatively, D is TRBD1 (5 bases). The CDR3 loop spans 14 amino acids. CDR1 is GTSNPN and CDR2 is SVGIG in the germline V gene (reference sequence). The germline V and J ends were trimmed by 4 bases and 4 bases, with 16 bases remaining between them. The CDR3 DNA sequence: TGTGCCTGGAACCCCGGGGGATGGGGCACTGAAGCTTTCTTT. This translates into CAWNPGGWGTEAFF.

This clone was seen a single time. The chain uses TRBV25-1 and TRBJ1-4, with a possible D match to TRBD1 (6 bases). There are 15 residues in the CDR3. V shed 2 bases and J shed 7 bases, with 14 bases lying between them. The germline V gene has CDR1 MGHDK and CDR2 SYGVNS. CDR3 sequence reads: CASSEPPGHGEKLFF. DNA for the CDR3: TGTGCCAGCAGTGAACCTCCGGGACATGGTGAAAAACTGTTTTTT.

This sequence joins TRBV28 and TRBJ1-2; a possible D gene is TRBD1 (6 bases). V lost 7 bases and J 2 bases, leaving 14 bases between the germline ends. Germline CDR1 MDHEN, CDR2 SYDVKM. CDR3 length equals 14 residues. DNA for the CDR3: TGTGCCAGCAACATGGGGACAAGCAACTATGGCTACACCTTC. It yields the protein CASNMGTSNYGYTF.

This chain uses TRBV3-1 (or the pseudogene TRBV3-2) with TRBJ2-1; no reliable D call. This CDR3 contains 13 residues. Per germline, CDR1 LGHDT and CDR2 YNNKEL (reference sequence). Trimming pared 2 bases from V and 7 bases from J, leaving 9 bases between. The DNA for the CDR3 is TGTGCCAGCAGCCAATATACGCTAAATGAGCAGTTCTTC. Translated, it gives CASSQYTLNEQFF.

J is TRBJ2-5 and V is TRBV9; 16 nucleotides align to TRBD2. Trimming removed 4 bases from V and 5 bases from J; junction bases left unmatched: 11. Germline V gene data show CDR1 as SGDLS and CDR2 as YYNGEE. The CDR3 loop spans 18 amino acids. CDR3 amino acids: CASSSGTSGGAFDETQYF. As DNA, the CDR3 is TGTGCCAGCAGCTCCGGGACTAGCGGGGGGGCCTTCGATGAGACCCAGTACTTC.

V is TRBV5-1 and J is TRBJ2-2; 10 nucleotides agree with TRBD2. From germline, CDR1 is SGHRS and CDR2 YFSETQ. After removal of 4 bases from V and 4 bases from J, the junction contained 7 bases not matched to a gene. The CDR3 is made up of 16 amino acids. The CDR3 loop is CASSPAGGRTTGELFF. In DNA form, the CDR3 reads TGCGCCAGCAGCCCAGCGGGGGGGCGAACCACCGGGGAGCTGTTTTTT.

The CDR3 coding sequence is TGTGCCAGCAGCTTAGCTAGCGCTGTAAGCTACAATGAGCAGTTCTTC. This encodes CASSLASAVSYNEQFF. The chain uses TRBV7-8 and TRBJ2-1; a possible D gene is TRBD2 (5 bases). Germline V gives CDR1 SGHVS, CDR2 FQNEAQ. Trimming shortened V by 0 bases and J by 3 bases, and 12 bases separated the two germline ends. The CDR3 is made up of 16 amino acids.

The V gene is TRBV6-2 or TRBV6-3, the J gene TRBJ1-5; maybe TRBD1 (5 bases). The V gene lost 4 bases and the J gene lost 0 bases, with 16 bases spanning the gap. The CDR3 runs 17 residues. Per germline, CDR1 MNHEY and CDR2 SVGEGT. The CDR3 DNA reads TGTGCCAGCAGTTCGAGTGGGACTACCTATAGCAATCAGCCCCAGCATTTT. Translated, it gives CASSSSGTTYSNQPQHF.

The rearrangement uses TRBV6-4 and TRBJ2-1; unclear D gene. CDR3 length equals 13 residues. The ends were cut back, 3 bases at V and 6 bases at J, with 9 bases in the middle. Germline values: CDR1 MRHNA, CDR2 SNTAGT. CDR3 coding DNA: TGTGCCAGCAGTGAAAGTAGCACCAATGAGCAGTTCTTC. It specifies CASSESSTNEQFF.

The CDR3 sequence is CATARQVGSYEQYF. The CDR3 coding sequence is TGTGCCACAGCTCGACAGGTGGGATCCTACGAGCAGTACTTC. The V gene is TRBV10-3, the J gene TRBJ2-7, with D possibly TRBD1 on 6 matching bases. The germline V gene has CDR1 ENHRY and CDR2 SYGVKD. Trimming took 10 bases from V and 1 from J, leaving 17 bases between them. This CDR3 contains 14 residues.

V usage is TRBV9 and J usage is TRBJ2-3; 8 nucleotides line up with TRBD1. The germline V gene has CDR1 SGDLS and CDR2 YYNGEE. The junction had 12 bases not matched to a gene; V was cut back by 4 bases and J by 2 bases. The CDR3 sequence is 17 residues long. CDR3 protein: CASSSPGQGAFTDTQYF. The CDR3 nucleotides read TGTGCCAGCAGCTCCCCCGGACAGGGAGCTTTCACAGATACGCAGTATTTT.

CDR3 loop: CASSPIEAGGQETQYF. The CDR3 DNA follows: TGCGCCAGCAGTCCTATCGAAGCGGGGGGCCAAGAGACCCAGTACTTC. The gene calls are TRBV10-2 and TRBJ2-5; 9 bases agree with TRBD2. V gave up 5 bases and J gave up 1 base; unmatched junction bases: 8. CDR1 and CDR2 (germline): WSHSY, SAAADI. This CDR3 region has 16 residues.

The rearrangement uses TRBV6-2 or TRBV6-3 and TRBJ2-7; 7 bases map to TRBD1. CDR1 is MNHEY and CDR2 is SVGEGT in the germline V gene. The CDR3 is made up of 14 amino acids. The junction had 4 bases not matched to a gene; V was cut back by 2 bases and J by 3 bases. The CDR3 sequence: CASSYRTGFYEQYF. The CDR3 nucleotides are TGTGCCAGCAGTTACCGGACAGGATTCTACGAGCAGTACTTC.

A few counts support this clone. The chain uses TRBV5-6 and TRBJ1-2; a weak D match, TRBD1 (5 bases). The CDR3 extends over 17 amino acids. Germline V gene data show CDR1 as SGHDT and CDR2 as YYEEEE. The V end lost 0 bases, the J end lost 3 bases, and 18 bases lay between the germline ends. CDR3: CASSLGSLGGFYYGYTF. The DNA of the CDR3 is TGTGCCAGCAGCTTGGGTTCTCTGGGGGGGTTTTACTATGGCTACACCTTC.

The chain recombines TRBV5-1 with TRBJ2-1; 11 bases are shared with TRBD1. With 4 bases clipped from V and 6 bases from J, the junction kept 9 bases outside the gene matches. CDR1 and CDR2 (germline): SGHRS, YFSETQ. This CDR3 is 16 amino acids long. The CDR3 DNA follows: TGCGCCAGCAGCCCTAGGTTGGGGACAGGGGGCAATGAGCAGTTCTTC. Translating it yields CASSPRLGTGGNEQFF. Full variable domain (rest looked up from reference TRBV5-1 and TRBJ2-1): KAGVTQTPRYLIKTRGQQVTLSCSPISGHRSVSWYQQTPGQGLQFLFEYFSETQRNKGNFPGRFSGRQFSNSRSEMNVSTLELGDSALYLCASSPRLGTGGNEQFFGPGTRLTVL.

The rearrangement links TRBV20-1 to TRBJ2-7; D unresolved. CDR3 length: 12 residues. V shed 3 bases and J shed 2 bases, with 8 bases lying between them. Germline V gene data show CDR1 as DFQATT and CDR2 as SNEGSKA (reference sequence). The CDR3 reads CSASLQAYEQYF. CDR3 nucleotide sequence: TGCAGTGCTAGTCTCCAGGCCTACGAGCAGTACTTC.

The CDR3 nucleotides are TGCAGCGTTGAGGGCAACAGCTATGGCTACACCTTC. Encoded protein: CSVEGNSYGYTF. The chain employs TRBV29-1 and TRBJ1-2; no reliable D call. Trimming took off 3 bases at V and 4 bases at J, with 9 bases between the two ends. The length of the CDR3 is 12 residues. Germline V CDR1 and CDR2: SQVTM, ANQGSEA.

Turning to this clone: This specimen includes other DNA sequences encoding the same CDR3. The chain is built from TRBV18 and TRBJ2-7; D may be TRBD2 (5 bases). The germline V and J ends were trimmed by 3 bases and 2 bases, with 5 bases remaining between them. Per germline, CDR1 KGHSH and CDR2 LQKENI. This CDR3 contains 12 residues. CDR3 sequence: CASSPGAYEQYF. The CDR3 bases are TGTGCCAGCTCACCCGGGGCCTACGAGCAGTACTTC.

This sequence joins TRBV5-1 and TRBJ1-6; 8 nucleotides align to TRBD1. The ends lost 5 bases at V and 6 bases at J; junction bases unmatched: 1. Per germline, CDR1 SGHRS and CDR2 YFSETQ. This CDR3 spans 13 amino acids. CDR3 loop: CASRTGVNSPLHF. In nucleotides, the CDR3 is TGCGCCAGCAGGACAGGGGTTAATTCACCCCTCCACTTT.

V gene TRBV3-1 (or the pseudogene TRBV3-2) combines with J gene TRBJ1-1; no clear D gene. CDR1 and CDR2 from the germline V gene are LGHDT and YNNKEL (reference sequence). CDR3 size: 13 residues. V lost 2 bases to trimming and J lost 6 bases, with 10 bases between them. The CDR3 sequence is CASSQRGTSEAFF. The CDR3 DNA reads as TGTGCCAGCAGCCAACGCGGAACCTCTGAAGCTTTCTTT.

The chain links TRBV15 to TRBJ2-1, with 9 nucleotides matching TRBD2. Germline V gene lookup returns CDR1 LNHNV and CDR2 YYDKDF (reference sequence). The CDR3 has 17 residues. V trimming: 3 bases; J trimming: 2 bases; junction bases outside the gene matches: 8. The CDR3 reads CATSSGFAGGAYNEQFF. The CDR3 coding sequence is TGTGCCACCAGCAGCGGATTTGCGGGGGGGGCCTACAATGAGCAGTTCTTC. Drawing the rest from reference TRBV15 and TRBJ2-1, the complete variable domain is DAMVIQNPRYQVTQFGKPVTLSCSQTLNHNVMYWYQQKSSQAPKLLFHYYDKDFNNEADTPDNFQSRRPNTSFCFLDIRSPGLGDTAMYLCATSSGFAGGAYNEQFFGPGTRLTVL.

The rearrangement links TRBV19 to TRBJ1-5; D is undetermined. V lost 5 bases, J lost 0 bases, and 14 bases lay in between. Germline values: CDR1 LNHDA, CDR2 SQIVND (reference sequence). The CDR3 is 16 amino acids. The CDR3 DNA follows: TGTGCCAGTAGTGACGAGGGAACTTATAGCAATCAGCCCCAGCATTTT. The encoded protein is CASSDEGTYSNQPQHF.